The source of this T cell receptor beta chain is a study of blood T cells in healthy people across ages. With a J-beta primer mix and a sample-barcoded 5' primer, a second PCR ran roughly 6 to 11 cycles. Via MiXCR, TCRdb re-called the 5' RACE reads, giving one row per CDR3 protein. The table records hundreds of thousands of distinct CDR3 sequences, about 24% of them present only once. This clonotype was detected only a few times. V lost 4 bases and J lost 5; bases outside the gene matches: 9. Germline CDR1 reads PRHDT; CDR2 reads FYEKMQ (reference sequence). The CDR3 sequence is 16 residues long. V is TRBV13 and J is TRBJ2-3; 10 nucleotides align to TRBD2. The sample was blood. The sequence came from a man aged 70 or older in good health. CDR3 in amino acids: CASSSLKREGRDTQYF. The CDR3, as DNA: TGTGCCAGCAGCTCCCTGAAGCGGGAGGGCCGAGATACGCAGTATTTT.